A single sample is the source of the 30 T cell receptor beta chains below, sequenced in a study of blood T cell repertoires in COVID-19. Libraries were prepared by immunoSEQ multiplex PCR; TCRdb keeps only in-frame clonotypes and omits some of them. The data show about 82,000 clones, roughly 80% seen once. The material sequenced was peripheral blood. The receptors here all came from a woman in her thirties or forties with active or convalescent COVID-19.

This clone occurred a few times. The gene calls are TRBV19 and TRBJ2-5; D not resolved. Germline assignment: CDR1 LNHDA and CDR2 SQIVND (reference sequence). This CDR3 has 17 residues. Trimming took off 6 bases at V and 4 bases at J, with 24 bases between the two ends. The CDR3 sequence: CASSQDSSSSSAETQYF. The CDR3 DNA follows: TGTGCCAGTAGCCAAGACTCCTCAAGTTCGAGTGCAGAGACCCAGTACTTC.

The gene calls are TRBV7-9 and TRBJ2-7, with unresolved D. Germline V gives CDR1 SEHNR, CDR2 FQNEAQ (reference sequence). This CDR3 has 12 amino acids. Trimming took off 6 bases at V and 6 bases at J, with 12 bases between the two ends. DNA of the CDR3: TGTGCCAGCAGTAATTCGGGTCCCGAGCAGTACTTC. Its protein product is CASSNSGPEQYF. Using reference TRBV7-9 and TRBJ2-7 for the parts outside the CDR3, the full variable domain is DTGVSQNPRHKITKRGQNVTFRCDPISEHNRLYWYRQTLGQGPEFLTYFQNEAQLEKSRLLSDRFSAERPKGSFSTLEIQRTEQGDSAMYLCASSNSGPEQYFGPGTRLTVT.

This chain connects TRBV5-6 to TRBJ2-2; 9 nucleotides align to TRBD2. After removal of 0 bases from V and 7 bases from J, the junction contained 7 bases not matched to a gene. Germline V gene data show CDR1 as SGHDT and CDR2 as YYEEEE. This CDR3 has 16 residues. CDR3 in DNA: TGTGCCAGCAGCTTGGTTAGCGGGGGTTCTTTCGGGGAGCTGTTTTTT. It encodes CASSLVSGGSFGELFF.

This clone was recorded a few times. The V gene is TRBV3-1 (or the pseudogene TRBV3-2), the J gene TRBJ1-2; D gene uncertain. Germline V gene lookup returns CDR1 LGHDT and CDR2 YNNKEL (reference sequence). CDR3 size: 15 residues. The ends were cut back, 4 bases at V and 2 bases at J, with 14 bases in the middle. The CDR3 DNA sequence: TGTGCCAGCAGCCTTCGGGGAGAAAGGAACTATGGCTACACCTTC. Protein sequence: CASSLRGERNYGYTF.

This clone was counted only a few times. The rearrangement uses TRBV15 and TRBJ2-1, with TRBD2 matching over 9 bases. Trimming removed 3 bases from V and 2 bases from J; junction bases left unmatched: 20. The germline V gene encodes CDR1 LNHNV and CDR2 YYDKDF (reference sequence). There are 21 residues in the CDR3. The DNA of the CDR3 is TGTGCCACCAGCAGCCCCTGGGGTGGCGGCGGGGGGGCATCCACCTACAATGAGCAGTTCTTC. Protein product: CATSSPWGGGGGASTYNEQFF.

The chain links TRBV5-3 to TRBJ2-3; a possible D gene is TRBD2 (5 bases). TRBV5-3 is an ORF; its function is uncertain. This CDR3 is built from 17 residues. Deletions cut 4 bases from V and 3 bases from J, with 21 bases between. The DNA for the CDR3 is TGTGCCAGAAGCCCCCTTCTAGGTATGGGGAGAACAGATACGCAGTATTTT. Residues: CARSPLLGMGRTDTQYF.

The V and J genes are TRBV23-1 and TRBJ2-5, with D possibly matching TRBD2 (5 bases). TRBV23-1 is recorded as an ORF, its role being uncertain. The CDR3 is 16 residues long. The V and J ends lost 0 bases and 4 bases respectively, with 15 bases between them. The CDR3 spells CASSQSSDFIRETQYF. The CDR3 nucleotides are TGCGCCAGCAGTCAATCGTCGGACTTCATACGAGAGACCCAGTACTTC.

The gene calls are TRBV11-3 and TRBJ1-1, with 9 nucleotides matching TRBD1. V shed 7 bases and J 2 bases; nucleotides not matched to a gene: 14. This CDR3 contains 17 residues. Germline values: CDR1 SGHNT, CDR2 YENEEA. CDR3 region: CASKGADRGGRNTEAFF. CDR3 nucleotide sequence: TGTGCCAGCAAAGGCGCGGACAGGGGAGGGAGAAACACTGAAGCTTTCTTT.

The count of this clone is one. The V call is TRBV27, the J call TRBJ2-5; 11 bases are shared with TRBD2. Trimming took 2 bases from V and 3 from J; bases not matched to a gene: 2. CDR1 and CDR2 from the germline V gene are MNHEY and SMNVEV (reference sequence). The CDR3 totals 15 residues. In DNA form, the CDR3 reads TGTGCCAGCAGTTTAACGGGACTAGCGGAAGAGACCCAGTACTTC. Encoded protein: CASSLTGLAEETQYF.

The chain is built from TRBV6-1 and TRBJ2-3; 7 bases line up with TRBD1. Germline V lookup: CDR1 MNHNS, CDR2 SASEGT. V dropped 4 bases and J dropped 4; count of bases not matched to a gene: 11. The CDR3 is 16 amino acids. The CDR3 protein is CASSASGRGRADTQYF. CDR3 DNA sequence: TGTGCCAGCAGTGCAAGCGGAAGGGGGCGGGCAGATACGCAGTATTTT.

This clone was counted a few times. This chain connects TRBV10-3 to TRBJ1-1, with 8 positions matching TRBD1. The CDR3 runs to 14 residues. V was pared by 6 bases and J by 2 bases, with 5 bases of the junction left unmatched. CDR1 and CDR2 (germline): ENHRY, SYGVKD. The DNA of the CDR3 is TGTGCCATCAGGGGGACAGGAGACAACACTGAAGCTTTCTTT. Translation: CAIRGTGDNTEAFF.

The chain combines TRBV18 with TRBJ2-7; D remains ambiguous. V was shortened by 4 bases and J by 1 base, with 8 bases between the two germline ends. CDR1 and CDR2 from the germline V gene are KGHSH and LQKENI. There are 13 residues in the CDR3. The CDR3 spells CASSRSPSYEQYF. The DNA for the CDR3 is TGTGCCAGCTCACGGAGTCCATCCTACGAGCAGTACTTC. Based on the CDR3 plus reference TRBV18 and TRBJ2-7, the full variable domain is NAGVMQNPRHLVRRRGQEARLRCSPMKGHSHVYWYRQLPEEGLKFMVYLQKENIIDESGMPKERFSAEFPKEGPSILRIQQVVRGDSAAYFCASSRSPSYEQYFGPGTRLTVT.

The chain combines TRBV11-3 with TRBJ2-5, with a possible D match to TRBD2 (6 bases). V lost 3 bases and J 5 bases, leaving 10 bases between the germline ends. The length of the CDR3 is 13 residues. Germline CDR1 and CDR2: SGHNT and YENEEA. The CDR3 protein is CASSFGGRETQYF. The DNA of the CDR3 is TGTGCCAGCAGCTTTGGAGGGAGGGAGACCCAGTACTTC.

J is TRBJ2-2 and V is TRBV7-2; D gene unclear. CDR1 SGHTA and CDR2 FQGNSA come from the germline V gene. This CDR3 has 13 residues. Trimming pared 5 bases from V and 7 bases from J, leaving 11 bases between. The CDR3 is CASSNPSGGELFF. The CDR3 nucleotides are TGTGCCAGCAGCAACCCTAGTGGCGGGGAGCTGTTTTTT. The full variable domain, rest sourced from reference TRBV7-2 and TRBJ2-2, is GAGVSQSPSNKVTEKGKDVELRCDPISGHTALYWYRQSLGQGLEFLIYFQGNSAPDKSGLPSDRFSAERTGGSVSTLTIQRTQQEDSAVYLCASSNPSGGELFFGEGSRLTVL.

DNA for the CDR3: TGTGCCAGCAGTGAATTCCTACAGGGGTCTGGTGGCTACACCTTC. Protein: CASSEFLQGSGGYTF. The chain couples TRBV6-1 to TRBJ1-2, with 7 bases lining up with TRBD1. V was pared by 2 bases and J by 7 bases, with 10 bases of the junction left unmatched. Germline V gene data show CDR1 as MNHNS and CDR2 as SASEGT. CDR3 length: 15 residues.

The chain joins TRBV19 to TRBJ1-2; 8 nucleotides match TRBD1. The CDR3 covers 14 residues. CDR1 is LNHDA and CDR2 is SQIVND in the germline V gene (reference sequence). Trimming at V came to 0 bases and at J to 9 bases, leaving 6 bases not matched to a gene. The CDR3: CASSIDPDRARYTF. The CDR3 DNA is TGTGCCAGTAGTATAGACCCGGACAGGGCGCGCTACACCTTC.

The V call is TRBV7-8, the J call TRBJ2-2, with D tentatively TRBD2 (6 bases). CDR1 and CDR2 from the germline V gene are SGHVS and FQNEAQ. This CDR3 has 15 amino acids. Trimming took 5 bases from V and 4 from J, leaving 14 bases between them. The CDR3 nucleotides read TGTGCCAGCAGCGAACAGCGGGCGGTCACCGGGGAGCTGTTTTTT. Translation: CASSEQRAVTGELFF.

This clone has a handful of counts. The chain couples TRBV10-3 to TRBJ2-7, with 12 nucleotides matching TRBD1. This CDR3 is 14 amino acids long. The V and J ends lost 6 bases and 7 bases, in that order; junction bases with no gene match: 7. Germline lookup yields CDR1 ENHRY and CDR2 SYGVKD. The CDR3 DNA reads TGTGCCATCAGCGGGGGACAGGGGGCTCGGGAGCAGTACTTC. Residues: CAISGGQGAREQYF.

This chain links TRBV5-5 with TRBJ2-3; D is unclear. CDR1 and CDR2 from the germline V gene are SGHKS and YYEKEE (reference sequence). This CDR3 has 12 amino acids. Trimming stripped 6 bases from V and 4 bases from J, with 9 bases between. The CDR3 bases are TGTGCCAGCACCGGTTTATCAGATACGCAGTATTTT. Protein: CASTGLSDTQYF.

The chain couples TRBV10-3 to TRBJ2-2; D is perhaps TRBD2 (5 bases). The V gene's germline CDR1 is ENHRY and CDR2 SYGVKD. V lost 6 bases and J 5 bases, leaving 16 bases between the germline ends. CDR3 length: 15 amino acids. The CDR3 coding sequence is TGTGCCATCAGCCCCCGGGAAGAGGAGACCGGGGAGCTGTTTTTT. It yields the protein CAISPREEETGELFF.

This chain joins TRBV11-2 and TRBJ1-6; 8 bases agree with TRBD1. The length of the CDR3 is 19 residues. Germline CDR1 SGHAT, CDR2 FQNNGV. Germline trimming cut 4 bases from V and 13 bases from J; bases unmatched to any gene: 24. CDR3 loop: CASSSRQGFFTGGLRPLHF. In nucleotides, the CDR3 is TGTGCCAGCAGCTCGCGACAGGGGTTCTTCACGGGGGGTCTTCGTCCCCTCCACTTT.

This clone has just one count. The genes are TRBV4-1 and TRBJ2-4; D might be TRBD2 (6 bases). The CDR3 is 13 residues long. Germline loops: CDR1 MGHRA, CDR2 YSYEKL. The V end was cut by 1 base, the J end by 6 bases, with 7 bases between. In DNA form, the CDR3 reads TGCGCCAGCAGCCAAGGGGGAGGAAACATTCAGTACTTC. Its translation is CASSQGGGNIQYF.

The rearrangement joins TRBV28 to TRBJ2-7, with D possibly TRBD1 on 5 matching bases. The CDR3 length is 14 residues. V dropped 1 base and J dropped 3 bases, with 10 bases sitting between them. Per germline, CDR1 MDHEN and CDR2 SYDVKM. The chain's CDR3 is CASSLSPRVYEQYF. CDR3 nucleotides: TGTGCCAGCAGTTTATCCCCCAGGGTCTACGAGCAGTACTTC.

V usage is TRBV6-1 and J usage is TRBJ1-2, with 8 bases fitting TRBD1. The CDR3 is 15 residues long. In germline, CDR1 is MNHNS, CDR2 SASEGT. After removal of 3 bases from V and 6 bases from J, the junction contained 9 bases not matched to a gene. CDR3 bases: TGTGCCAGCAGTGAGATGGTCGGACAGGGCGATGGCTACACCTTC. Translating it yields CASSEMVGQGDGYTF.

This chain joins TRBV30 and TRBJ1-1, with a weak D call TRBD1 (5 bases). The germline CDR1 and CDR2 sequences are GTSNPN and SVGIG (reference sequence). V was shortened by 8 bases and J by 4 bases, with 17 bases between the two germline ends. The CDR3 contains 13 residues. CDR3 DNA sequence: TGTGCCCTCCAACGGGTGGGGGGCACTGAAGCTTTCTTT. Its translation: CALQRVGGTEAFF. The whole variable domain, remainder taken from reference TRBV30 and TRBJ1-1, is SQTIHQWPATLVQPVGSPLSLECTVEGTSNPNLYWYRQAAGRGLQLLFYSVGIGQISSEVPQNLSASRPQDRQFILSSKKLLLSDSGFYLCALQRVGGTEAFFGQGTRLTVV.

The rearrangement joins TRBV7-8 to TRBJ1-3; no clear D. The germline V gene has CDR1 SGHVS and CDR2 FQNEAQ. The germline V and J ends were trimmed by 1 base and 2 bases, with 12 bases remaining between them. CDR3 length equals 16 residues. The CDR3 loop is CASSLDPPNAGNTIYF. For the CDR3, the DNA is TGTGCCAGCAGCTTAGACCCTCCTAACGCTGGAAACACCATATATTTT.

The table lists this clone with a count of one. The chain recombines TRBV27 with TRBJ2-5, with TRBD2 as a possible D gene (5 bases). The germline gives CDR1 MNHEY, CDR2 SMNVEV (reference sequence). V dropped 6 bases and J dropped 10 bases, with 12 bases sitting between them. The CDR3 has 11 residues. CDR3 sequence reads: CASRERRYQYF. Written as DNA, the CDR3 is TGTGCCAGCAGGGAGAGGAGGTACCAGTACTTC.

Only one count was recorded for this clone. The genes are TRBV29-1 and TRBJ2-2; possible D gene TRBD2, 5 bases. V lost 7 bases to trimming and J lost 1 base, with 10 bases between them. Per germline, CDR1 SQVTM and CDR2 ANQGSEA. The CDR3 has 13 amino acids. The CDR3 reads CSAVAGNTGELFF. Here the CDR3 DNA reads TGCAGCGCCGTCGCGGGGAACACCGGGGAGCTGTTTTTT.

This chain uses TRBV10-3 with TRBJ2-7; TRBD1 matches at 8 bases. Germline trimming cut 6 bases from V and 3 bases from J; bases unmatched to any gene: 7. Germline assignment: CDR1 ENHRY and CDR2 SYGVKD. The CDR3 loop spans 14 amino acids. CDR3: CAISSWDRNYEQYF. DNA of the CDR3: TGTGCCATCAGCTCCTGGGACAGGAACTACGAGCAGTACTTC.

The genes are TRBV3-1 (or the pseudogene TRBV3-2) and TRBJ2-3; no clear D gene. V was clipped by 0 bases and J by 2 bases, with 9 bases between them. Looked up from germline, CDR1 is LGHDT and CDR2 is YNNKEL (reference sequence). The CDR3 is made up of 15 amino acids. In DNA form, the CDR3 reads TGTGCCAGCAGCCAAGAACTCCGCCCCACAGATACGCAGTATTTT. Translating it yields CASSQELRPTDTQYF.